This T cell receptor beta chain came from a study of monozygotic twins with inflammatory bowel disease. General study findings and limits: Differing immunosuppressive treatments may have added variability to patient repertoires.

Concerning this clonotype: Its target is unknown.

After skipping T cell sorting, the authors isolated total RNA from whole blood. cDNA synthesis was performed in eight separate reactions for each sample. cDNA for TCRalpha and TCRbeta was amplified by nested PCRs of around 15 then 9 cycles. TCRdb re-called the 5' RACE reads and catalogs CDR3 proteins one per entry, DNA excluded. In all, the sample yields about 380,000 distinct CDR3 sequences. Specimen: blood. The TCR was taken from a human donor with ulcerative colitis or Crohn's disease, or a healthy co-twin of an affected twin (not recorded which).

CDR3: CASSQRTSGEDTQYF. The chain links TRBV6-2 or TRBV6-3 to TRBJ2-3; there is no DNA to check the TCRdb D call of TRBD2. The CDR3 has 15 residues. In germline, CDR1 is MNHEY, CDR2 SVGEGT.